This T cell receptor beta chain was identified during a study of cytomegalovirus exposure and HLA in healthy donors. Points from the study as a whole: Altogether, 160 or so TCR beta chains were recorded as cytomegalovirus-associated. A subsequent analysis found that TCR clusters from the first cohort also tended to co-occur in the 120 or so validation repertoires, with around 94% of cluster scores above 0. The classifier was said to identify cytomegalovirus status with high specificity and sensitivity. Rare TCR sequences dominated, though some public TCRs recurred in many donors.

Sequencing was performed with immunoSEQ multiplex PCR; in TCRdb, only in-frame clones are kept and a portion is missing. The profile shows 89,000 or so clones, 80% to 95% of them singletons. In the case of this clone: Its antigen is unknown.

The CDR3 consists of 15 residues. Looked up from germline, CDR1 is SGDLS and CDR2 is YYNGEE. Between the trimmed V and J ends, which lost 4 bases and 0 bases, there was a span of 14 bases. Sequencing was performed on PBMCs. The source of this sequence is a woman aged 25 to 39 in good health and CMV-seropositive. The rearrangement links TRBV9 to TRBJ2-7; a weak D match, TRBD1 (6 bases). The CDR3 sequence: CASSNRGGSSYEQYF. In DNA form, the CDR3 reads TGTGCCAGCAGCAACCGAGGGGGTAGCTCCTACGAGCAGTACTTC.